This TCR beta chain is drawn from a study of blood T cells in healthy people across ages. Sample-barcoded 5' priming and a J-beta primer mix drove a second PCR of roughly 7 to 11 cycles. TCRdb recomputed calls from the 5' RACE reads with MiXCR, one row per CDR3 protein. The sample carries around 1.1 million distinct CDR3 sequences, roughly two fifths recorded once. Per sample, a minimum of 6 million PBMCs were isolated. With 1 base removed from V and 8 bases from J, the gap between germline ends came to 11 bases. CDR1 MGHRA and CDR2 YSYEKL come from the germline V gene. The CDR3 is made up of 14 amino acids. This clonotype was seen more than once but under ten times. Its matching antigen is unknown. General observations from the study: Among T cells, TCR beta diversity per million cells dropped roughly linearly as age rose. Percentage of naive T cells showed a strong correlation with TCR beta diversity.

Sequencing input: blood. The J gene is TRBJ1-4, the V gene TRBV4-1; D uncertain. This clonotype was obtained from a man aged 18 to 29 in good health. The CDR3 DNA reads as TGCGCCAGCAGCCAAGGAGGGAGGAACGAAAAACTGTTTTTT. Its protein product is CASSQGGRNEKLFF.